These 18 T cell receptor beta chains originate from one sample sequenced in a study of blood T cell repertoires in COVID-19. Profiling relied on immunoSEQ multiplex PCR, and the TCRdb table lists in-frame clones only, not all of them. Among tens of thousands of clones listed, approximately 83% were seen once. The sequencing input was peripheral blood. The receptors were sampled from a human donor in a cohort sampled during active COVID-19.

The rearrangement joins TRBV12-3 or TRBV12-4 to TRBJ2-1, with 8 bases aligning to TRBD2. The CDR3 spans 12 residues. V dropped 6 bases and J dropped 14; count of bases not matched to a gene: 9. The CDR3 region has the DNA TGTGCCAGCAGCCAAGGGACTAGAATGGAGTTCTTC. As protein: CASSQGTRMEFF.

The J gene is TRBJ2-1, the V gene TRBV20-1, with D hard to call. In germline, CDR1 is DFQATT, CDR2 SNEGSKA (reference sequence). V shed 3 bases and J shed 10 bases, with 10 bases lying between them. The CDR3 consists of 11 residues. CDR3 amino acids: CSASPSREQFF. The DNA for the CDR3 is TGCAGTGCTAGTCCCTCGCGAGAGCAGTTCTTC.

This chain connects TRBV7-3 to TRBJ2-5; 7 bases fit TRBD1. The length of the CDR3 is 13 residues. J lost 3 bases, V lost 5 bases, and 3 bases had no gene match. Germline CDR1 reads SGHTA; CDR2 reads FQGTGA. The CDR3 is CASSRDSKETQYF. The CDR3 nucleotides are TGTGCCAGCAGCCGGGACAGCAAAGAGACCCAGTACTTC.

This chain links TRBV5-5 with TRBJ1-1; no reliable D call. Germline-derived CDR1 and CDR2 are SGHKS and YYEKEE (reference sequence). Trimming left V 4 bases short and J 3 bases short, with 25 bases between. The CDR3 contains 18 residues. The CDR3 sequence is CASSDGDGILLWDTEAFF. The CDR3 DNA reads TGTGCCAGCAGCGACGGAGACGGAATCCTGTTATGGGACACTGAAGCTTTCTTT.

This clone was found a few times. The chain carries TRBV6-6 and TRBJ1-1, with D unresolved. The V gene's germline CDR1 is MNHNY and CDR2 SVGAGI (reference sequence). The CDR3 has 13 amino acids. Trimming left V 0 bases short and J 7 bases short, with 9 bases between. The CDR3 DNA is TGTGCCAGCAGTTACTCGATCGAGGGTGAAGCTTTCTTT. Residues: CASSYSIEGEAFF.

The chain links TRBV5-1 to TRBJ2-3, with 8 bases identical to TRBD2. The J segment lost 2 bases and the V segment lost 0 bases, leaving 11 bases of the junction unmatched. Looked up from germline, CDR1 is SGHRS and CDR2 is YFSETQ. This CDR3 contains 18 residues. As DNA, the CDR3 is TGCGCCAGCAGCTTGGGATTTGGACTAGCCGGGACCACAGATACGCAGTATTTT. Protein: CASSLGFGLAGTTDTQYF.

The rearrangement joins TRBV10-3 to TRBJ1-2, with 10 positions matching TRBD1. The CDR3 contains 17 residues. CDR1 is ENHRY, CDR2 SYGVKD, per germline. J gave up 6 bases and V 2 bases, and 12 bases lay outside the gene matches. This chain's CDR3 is CAISEPAATGGSDGYTF. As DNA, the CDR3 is TGTGCCATCAGTGAGCCCGCCGCGACAGGGGGCAGCGATGGCTACACCTTC.

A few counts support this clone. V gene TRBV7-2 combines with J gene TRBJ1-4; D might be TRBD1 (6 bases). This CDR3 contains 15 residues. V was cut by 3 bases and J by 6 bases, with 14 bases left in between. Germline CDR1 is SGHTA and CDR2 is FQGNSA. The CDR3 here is CASSFRGQWDEKLFF. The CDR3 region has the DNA TGTGCCAGCAGCTTCAGGGGCCAATGGGATGAAAAACTGTTTTTT.

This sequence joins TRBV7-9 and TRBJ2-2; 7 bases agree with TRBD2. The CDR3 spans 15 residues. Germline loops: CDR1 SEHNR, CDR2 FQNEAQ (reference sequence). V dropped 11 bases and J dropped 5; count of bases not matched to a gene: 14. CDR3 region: CAGRRLARETGELFF. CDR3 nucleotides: TGTGCCGGACGCAGACTAGCCCGAGAGACCGGGGAGCTGTTTTTT.

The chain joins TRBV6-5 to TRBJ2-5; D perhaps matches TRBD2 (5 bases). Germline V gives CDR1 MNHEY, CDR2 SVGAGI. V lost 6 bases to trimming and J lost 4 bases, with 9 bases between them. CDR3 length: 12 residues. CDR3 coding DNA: TGTGCCAGCAGAGCTAGCATAGAGACCCAGTACTTC. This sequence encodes CASRASIETQYF.

CDR3 sequence (DNA): TGTGCCATCCAGACAGGGGCGGGTAAAAACATTCAGTACTTC. Residues: CAIQTGAGKNIQYF. V gene TRBV28 combines with J gene TRBJ2-4; TRBD1 matches at 8 bases. CDR3 size: 14 residues. V shed 10 bases and J 4 bases; nucleotides not matched to a gene: 9. Germline CDR1 and CDR2: MDHEN and SYDVKM. Full variable domain (rest looked up from reference TRBV28 and TRBJ2-4): DVKVTQSSRYLVKRTGEKVFLECVQDMDHENMFWYRQDPGLGLRLIYFSYDVKMKEKGDIPEGYSVSREKKERFSLILESASTNQTSMYLCAIQTGAGKNIQYFGAGTRLSVL.

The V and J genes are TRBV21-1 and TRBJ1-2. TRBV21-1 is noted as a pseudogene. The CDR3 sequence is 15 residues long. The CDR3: CASSPKRGNLGGYTF. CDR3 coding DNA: TGTGCCAGCAGCCCCAAACGCGGGAACCTTGGTGGCTACACCTTC.

CDR3 residues: CASRQGREQYF. CDR3 sequence (DNA): TGTGCCAGCAGACAGGGGAGGGAGCAGTACTTC. The chain carries TRBV6-5 and TRBJ2-7; weak D call: TRBD1 (7 bases). With 6 bases removed from V and 7 bases from J, the gap between germline ends came to 10 bases. Germline assignment: CDR1 MNHEY and CDR2 SVGAGI. The CDR3 is 11 amino acids.

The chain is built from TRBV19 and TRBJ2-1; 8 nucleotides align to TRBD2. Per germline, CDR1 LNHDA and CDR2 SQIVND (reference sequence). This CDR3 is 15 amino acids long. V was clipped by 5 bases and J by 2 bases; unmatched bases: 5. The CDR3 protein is CASSLSGNTYNEQFF. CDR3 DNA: TGTGCCAGTAGTCTTAGCGGGAACACCTACAATGAGCAGTTCTTC.

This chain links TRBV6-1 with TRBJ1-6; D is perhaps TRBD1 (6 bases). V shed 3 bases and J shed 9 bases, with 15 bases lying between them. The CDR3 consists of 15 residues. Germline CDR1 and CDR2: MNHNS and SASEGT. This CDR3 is CASSDETGSFSPLHF. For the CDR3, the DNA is TGTGCCAGCAGTGACGAGACAGGTTCGTTTTCACCCCTCCACTTT.

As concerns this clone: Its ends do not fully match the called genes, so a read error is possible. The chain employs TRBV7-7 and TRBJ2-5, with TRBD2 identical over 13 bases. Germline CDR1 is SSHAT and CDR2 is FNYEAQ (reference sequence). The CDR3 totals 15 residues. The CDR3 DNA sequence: TGTGCTAGCAGCTGGACTAGCGGGGGTACGGAGACCCAGTACTTC. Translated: CASSWTSGGTETQYF.

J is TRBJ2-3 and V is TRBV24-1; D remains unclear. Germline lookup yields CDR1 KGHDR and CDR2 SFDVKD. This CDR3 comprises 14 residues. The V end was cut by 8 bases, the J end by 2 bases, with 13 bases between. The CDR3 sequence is CATTRGPHTDTQYF. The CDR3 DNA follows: TGTGCCACCACTAGAGGTCCCCACACAGATACGCAGTATTTT.

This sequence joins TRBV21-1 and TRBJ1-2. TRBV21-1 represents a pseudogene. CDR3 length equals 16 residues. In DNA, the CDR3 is TGTGCCAGCAGCGGATCAGGACGGGACTCCTGCCTCGGCTACACCTTC. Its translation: CASSGSGRDSCLGYTF.